What follows are 7 T cell receptor beta chains derived from one specimen sequenced in a study of blood T cells in healthy people across ages. With a J-beta primer mix and a sample-barcoded 5' primer, a second PCR ran roughly 7 to 11 cycles. Each CDR3 protein is one row after TCRdb ran MiXCR on the 5' RACE reads. The repertoire holds more than 1,000,000 distinct CDR3 sequences, with approximately 25% as singletons. This same sample was also part of a study on T cells of mothers and their children.

Sequencing input: blood. The receptors derive from a girl aged 2-15 years in good health.

The table lists this clonotype with a few counts. The chain has TRBV4-2 and TRBJ2-5; possible D gene TRBD1, 5 bases. This CDR3 has 13 amino acids. Germline V gives CDR1 LGHNA, CDR2 YNFKEQ. The V gene lost 0 bases and the J gene lost 11 bases, with 13 bases spanning the gap. This chain's CDR3 is CASSQDRVGEQYF. In DNA, the CDR3 is TGTGCCAGCAGCCAAGACAGGGTTGGTGAGCAGTACTTC.

This clonotype was counted many times. This chain links TRBV29-1 with TRBJ1-1; D ambiguous. The V gene's germline CDR1 is SQVTM and CDR2 ANQGSEA. Trimming removed 6 bases at V and 4 bases at J, with 9 bases between. The CDR3 covers 11 residues. The CDR3 nucleotides are TGCAGCGTCGTACGGGGCACTGAAGCTTTCTTT. Translating it yields CSVVRGTEAFF.

This chain links TRBV29-1 with TRBJ1-1; maybe TRBD1 (5 bases). There are 14 residues in the CDR3. The germline V and J ends were trimmed by 5 bases and 7 bases, with 20 bases remaining between them. CDR1 is SQVTM and CDR2 is ANQGSEA in the germline V gene. The CDR3 nucleotides read TGCAGCGTTTTTGCCGACAGAGGAAACCTTGAAGCTTTCTTT. It codes for CSVFADRGNLEAFF.

This clonotype came up a few times. The chain employs TRBV4-1 and TRBJ2-7; 7 bases agree with TRBD1. Germline CDR1 is MGHRA and CDR2 is YSYEKL. V lost 4 bases, J lost 1 base, and 10 bases stayed unmatched. The CDR3 length is 16 residues. CDR3 in amino acids: CASSPSGQAASYEQYF. CDR3 nucleotides: TGCGCCAGCAGCCCGTCTGGACAGGCCGCTTCCTACGAGCAGTACTTC.

This chain connects TRBV2 to TRBJ1-2, with D possibly being TRBD1 (6 bases). Trimming shortened V by 2 bases and J by 2 bases, and 24 bases separated the two germline ends. The V gene's germline CDR1 is SNHLY and CDR2 FYNNEI. The CDR3 contains 19 residues. The CDR3 DNA follows: TGTGCCAGCAGTGAATCAAAGAATAACAGGGTTTTCACCAACTATGGCTACACCTTC. It codes for CASSESKNNRVFTNYGYTF.

This clonotype has only a few counts. The V call is TRBV12-3 or TRBV12-4, the J call TRBJ2-1; 7 bases agree with TRBD2. The CDR3 totals 15 residues. V trimming: 6 bases; J trimming: 0 bases; junction bases outside the gene matches: 5. The CDR3 here is CASSGEGSSYNEQFF. The CDR3 nucleotides are TGTGCCAGCAGCGGGGAGGGATCCTCCTACAATGAGCAGTTCTTC.

The chain joins TRBV3-1 to TRBJ2-1; D unclear. The DNA end is a closer match to TRBJ2-5, so the J assignment may be wrong. The germline gives CDR1 LGHDT, CDR2 YNNKEL (reference sequence). This CDR3 contains 15 residues. The CDR3 nucleotides are TGTGCCAGCAGCTTCTCAACCCCAAGTGGAGAGACCCAGTACTTC. Encoded protein: CASSFSTPSGETQYF.